The entry that follows covers one T cell receptor beta chain sequence. No antigen is known for it. This entry is derived from a study of CD8 T cells in Susac syndrome. Whole-study results and caveats: Clonal expansion of CD8+ cells in Susac peaked in TEMRA cells (and in active patients).

Random hexamers primed reverse transcription of about 0.5 to 1 ug RNA. TCR beta CDR3 was amplified by immunoSEQ multiplex PCR. This amplification extended across 54 Vbeta and 13 Jbeta segments. TCRdb reanalysed the immunoSEQ multiplex PCR reads using MiXCR and keeps one entry per CDR3 protein. This table has tens of thousands of distinct CDR3 sequences, 85% to 95% appearing once. This CDR3 contains 15 residues. Germline assignment: CDR1 SGDLS and CDR2 YYNGEE. Trimming removed 0 bases at V and 3 bases at J, with 13 bases between. This TCR was recovered from a human donor with Susac syndrome. V and J are TRBV9 and TRBJ2-7, with no clear D. The sequenced material came from CD8+ T cells from PBMCs. The CDR3 reads CASSVALGWVYEQYF. CDR3 nucleotides: TGTGCCAGCAGCGTAGCGTTAGGTTGGGTCTACGAGCAGTACTTC. The whole variable domain, remainder taken from reference TRBV9 and TRBJ2-7, is DSGVTQTPKHLITATGQRVTLRCSPRSGDLSVYWYQQSLDQGLQFLIQYYNGEERAKGNILERFSAQQFPDLHSELNLSSLELGDSALYFCASSVALGWVYEQYFGPGTRLTVT.